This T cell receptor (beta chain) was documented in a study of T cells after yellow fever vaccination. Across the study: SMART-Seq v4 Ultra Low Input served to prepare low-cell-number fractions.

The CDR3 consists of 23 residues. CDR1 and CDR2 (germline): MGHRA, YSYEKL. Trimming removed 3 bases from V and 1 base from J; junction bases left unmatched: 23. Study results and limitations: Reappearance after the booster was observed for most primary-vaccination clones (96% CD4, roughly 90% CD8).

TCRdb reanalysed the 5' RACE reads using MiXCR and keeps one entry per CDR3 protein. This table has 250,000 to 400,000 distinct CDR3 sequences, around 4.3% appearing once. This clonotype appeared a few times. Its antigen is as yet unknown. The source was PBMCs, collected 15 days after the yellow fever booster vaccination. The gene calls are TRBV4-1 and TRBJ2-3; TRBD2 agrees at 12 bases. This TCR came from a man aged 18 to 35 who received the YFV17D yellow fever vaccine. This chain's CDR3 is CASSHPGRSTSGRPTYRTDTQYF. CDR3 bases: TGCGCCAGCAGCCACCCCGGACGTTCGACTAGCGGGAGACCAACCTACCGCACAGATACGCAGTATTTT.